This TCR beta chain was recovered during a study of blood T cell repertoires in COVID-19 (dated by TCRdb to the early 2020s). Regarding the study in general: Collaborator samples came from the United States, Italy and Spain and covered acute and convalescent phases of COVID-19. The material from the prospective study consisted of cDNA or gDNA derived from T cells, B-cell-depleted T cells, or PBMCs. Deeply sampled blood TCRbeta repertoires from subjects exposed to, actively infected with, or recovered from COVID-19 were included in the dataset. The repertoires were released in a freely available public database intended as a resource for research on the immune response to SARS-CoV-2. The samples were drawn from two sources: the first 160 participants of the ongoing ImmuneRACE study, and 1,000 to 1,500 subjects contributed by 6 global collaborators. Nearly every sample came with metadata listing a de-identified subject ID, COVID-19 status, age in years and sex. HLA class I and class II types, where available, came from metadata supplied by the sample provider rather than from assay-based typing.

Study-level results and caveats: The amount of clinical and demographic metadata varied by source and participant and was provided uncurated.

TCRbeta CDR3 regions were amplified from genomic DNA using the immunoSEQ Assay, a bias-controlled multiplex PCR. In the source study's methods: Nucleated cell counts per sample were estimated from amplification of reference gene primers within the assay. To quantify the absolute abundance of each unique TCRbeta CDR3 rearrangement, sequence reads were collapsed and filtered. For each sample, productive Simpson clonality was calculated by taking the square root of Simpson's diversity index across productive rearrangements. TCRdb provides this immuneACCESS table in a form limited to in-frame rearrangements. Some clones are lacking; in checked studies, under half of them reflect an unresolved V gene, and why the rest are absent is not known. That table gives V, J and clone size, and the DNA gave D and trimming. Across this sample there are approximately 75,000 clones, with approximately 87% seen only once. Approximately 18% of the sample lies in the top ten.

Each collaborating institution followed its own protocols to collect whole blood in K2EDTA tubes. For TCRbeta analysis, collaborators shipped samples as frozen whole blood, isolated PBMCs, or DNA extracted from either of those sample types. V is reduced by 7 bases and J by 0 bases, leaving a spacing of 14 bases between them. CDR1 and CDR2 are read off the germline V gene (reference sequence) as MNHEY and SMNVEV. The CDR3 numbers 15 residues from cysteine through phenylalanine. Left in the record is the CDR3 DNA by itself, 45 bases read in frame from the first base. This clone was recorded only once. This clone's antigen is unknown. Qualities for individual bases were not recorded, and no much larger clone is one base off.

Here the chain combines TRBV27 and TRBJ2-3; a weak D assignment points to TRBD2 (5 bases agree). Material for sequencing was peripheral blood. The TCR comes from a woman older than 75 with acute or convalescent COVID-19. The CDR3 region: CASTARGFSTDTQYF. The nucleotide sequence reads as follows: TGTGCCAGCACCGCCCGGGGTTTTAGCACAGATACGCAGTATTTT.